This T cell receptor (beta chain) was captured in a study of blood T cell repertoires in COVID-19. Study details: The United States, Italy and Spain supplied acute and convalescent COVID-19 samples. PBMCs, B-cell-depleted T cells, or T cells provided the cDNA or gDNA that made up the material.

In the source study's methods: The authors estimated nucleated cell counts from reference gene primer amplification. The method was immunoSEQ multiplex PCR; TCRdb's version includes in-frame clones alone and lacks a portion of them. V, J and clone size derive from that table, while D and trimming were established from the DNA sequence. The data contain 220,000 or so clones, 75% to 90% of them singletons. Followed over time, Seattle patients had been enrolled while infection was active. V lost 0 bases to trimming and J lost 7 bases, with 9 bases between them. The germline gives CDR1 SGDLS, CDR2 YYNGEE. The CDR3 contains 13 residues.

V and J are TRBV9 and TRBJ2-3, with a possible D match to TRBD1 (6 bases). Source material: peripheral blood. This receptor was identified in a woman older than 75 with COVID-19, enrolled during active disease. The CDR3 sequence is CASSVGGQNTQYF. The CDR3 nucleotides are TGTGCCAGCAGCGTAGGAGGACAGAATACGCAGTATTTT.